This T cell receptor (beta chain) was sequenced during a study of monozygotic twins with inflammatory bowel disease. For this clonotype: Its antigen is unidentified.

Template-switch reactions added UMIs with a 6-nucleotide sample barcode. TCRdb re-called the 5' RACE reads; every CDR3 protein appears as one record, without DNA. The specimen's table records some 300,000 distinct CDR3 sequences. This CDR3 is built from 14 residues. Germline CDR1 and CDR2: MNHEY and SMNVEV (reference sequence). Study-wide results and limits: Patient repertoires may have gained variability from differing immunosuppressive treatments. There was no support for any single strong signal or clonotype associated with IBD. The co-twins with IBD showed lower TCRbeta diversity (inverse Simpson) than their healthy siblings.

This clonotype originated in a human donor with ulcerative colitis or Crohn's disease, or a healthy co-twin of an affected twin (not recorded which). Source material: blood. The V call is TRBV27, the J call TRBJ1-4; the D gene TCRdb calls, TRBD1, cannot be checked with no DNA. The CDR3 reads CASSLNRRNEKLFF.